This T cell receptor (beta chain) was obtained from a study of blood T cell repertoires in COVID-19. With 6 bases removed from V and 3 bases from J, the gap between germline ends came to 12 bases. This CDR3 is 14 amino acids long. The germline CDR1 and CDR2 sequences are MDHEN and SYDVKM. Authors' processing steps: Estimation of nucleated cell counts was performed using reference gene primer amplification. Only in-frame clones appear in the TCRdb table, and some are missing; sequencing was by immunoSEQ multiplex PCR. V and J calls and clone size come straight from that table; D and trimming were deduced from the DNA. Altogether 250,000 to 350,000 clones are present, almost 90% being singletons, with the ten largest covering around 11%. Followed over time, Seattle patients had been enrolled while infection was active.

The material sequenced was peripheral blood. The source of this sequence is a woman aged 25 to 39 with COVID-19, enrolled during active disease. The chain recombines TRBV28 with TRBJ1-3; no clear D. The CDR3 spells CASSRGMFGNTIYF. The CDR3 coding sequence is TGTGCCAGCAGCCGCGGGATGTTTGGAAACACCATATATTTT.